This is a list of T cell receptor beta chains from one sample in a study of blood T cell repertoires in COVID-19. Here immunoSEQ multiplex PCR was the method, and the copy in TCRdb shows in-frame clones only, minus some. The data show around 470,000 clones, with roughly 87% seen just once and 0.6% held by the top ten. Sequenced: PBMCs or T cells enriched from blood (not recorded which). These receptor sequences come from a young man who had recovered from COVID-19. CDR3s include the opening cysteine and the closing phenylalanine or tryptophan. The D gene is left open where the match is weak. Some rows have no size entry. The others give once, few or many, or a class for an expanded clone.

>.|TRBV12-3/TRBV12-4|.|TRBJ1-2
TGTGCCAGCAGTGGGGGGTCCTATGGCTACACCTTC
CASSGGSYGYTF
>.|TRBV4-1|.|TRBJ1-5
TGCGCCAGCAGCCAGTACTACGGCAATCAGCCCCAGCATTTT
CASSQYYGNQPQHF
>TRBD1|TRBV5-1|.|TRBJ1-2
TGCGCCAGCAGAGTTAGGACAGGGGCGAACTATGGCTACACCTTC
CASRVRTGANYGYTF
>TRBD2|TRBV4-2|.|TRBJ2-5
TGTGCCAGCAGCCAGGGACTAGCGGGAGGCGGTGAGACCCAGTACTTC
CASSQGLAGGGETQYF
>.|TRBV7-2|few|TRBJ2-5
TGTGCCAGCAGCTTCAGGTACCAAGAGACCCAGTACTTC
CASSFRYQETQYF
>.|TRBV3-1/TRBV3-2|.|TRBJ1-4
TGTGCCAGCAGCCAGGAACCCTTGAGGGAAAAACTGTTTTTT
CASSQEPLREKLFF
>.|TRBV6-5|.|TRBJ2-1
TGTGCCAGCAGTTACAAGAGCGGAGAGTACAATGAGCAGTTCTTC
CASSYKSGEYNEQFF
>TRBD1|TRBV27|.|TRBJ1-5
TGTGCCAGCCAGGGGGCGGCCTCCCCCATTGTCCAGCATTTT
CASQGAASPIVQHF
>.|TRBV7-9|.|TRBJ1-1
TGTGCCAGCAGCCCCTCGGGGGGTGCAACCGACACTGAAGCTTTCTTT
CASSPSGGATDTEAFF
>TRBD1|TRBV27|.|TRBJ2-7
TGTGCCAGCCGACTACTAGGGGACAGGGCCTCCTACGAGCAGTACTTC
CASRLLGDRASYEQYF
>.|TRBV4-1|.|TRBJ1-2
TGCGCCAGCAGCCAACCCGGGGGGAGGTTGGACTATGGCTACACCTTC
CASSQPGGRLDYGYTF
>TRBD1|TRBV19|.|TRBJ2-3
TGTGCCAGTAGTTCTCTTCCCGGGACAGGGTTCACAGATACGCAGTATTTT
CASSSLPGTGFTDTQYF
>TRBD1|TRBV4-1|.|TRBJ2-5
TGCGCCAGCAGCCAACTAAAGGACAGGAGGCAGACCCAGTACTTC
CASSQLKDRRQTQYF
>TRBD1|TRBV19|.|TRBJ1-2
TGTGCCGTTCGGGACAGGGCCAGCTATGGCTACACCTTC
CAVRDRASYGYTF
>TRBD2|TRBV27|.|TRBJ2-7
TGTGCCAGCAGTCCGCTAGCGGGGGGCACCTACGAGCAGTACTTC
CASSPLAGGTYEQYF
>.|TRBV6-1|.|TRBJ1-2
TGTGCCAGCAGTGAAGCCCGAGGGGGACAAAACTATGGCTACACCTTC
CASSEARGGQNYGYTF
>TRBD2|TRBV7-9|.|TRBJ2-1
TGTGCCATCCCTTCGGGACTAGCGGGAGAAACCAACAATGAGCAGTTCTTC
CAIPSGLAGETNNEQFF
>.|TRBV24-1|.|TRBJ2-7
TGTGCCACCAGTGGCGGGCCCTCATCCTACGAGCAGTACTTC
CATSGGPSSYEQYF
>.|TRBV6-5|.|TRBJ1-1
TGTGCCAGCAGCCTCAGGGGAGGGGGAACTGAAGCTTTCTTT
CASSLRGGGTEAFF
>.|TRBV6-7|.|TRBJ2-3
TGTGCCAGCAGTTACTCGATCTATACCCCCACCACAGATACGCAGTATTTT
CASSYSIYTPTTDTQYF
>.|TRBV24-1|.|TRBJ1-5
TGTGCCACGTCGTCCGGGGGTAATCAGCCCCAGCATTTT
CATSSGGNQPQHF
>TRBD2|TRBV3-1/TRBV3-2|.|TRBJ2-1
TGTGCCAGCAGCCAAGAGACTAGCGGGAGGGGCAATGAGCAGTTCTTC
CASSQETSGRGNEQFF
>TRBD2|TRBV7-6|.|TRBJ2-3
TGTGCCAGCAGCTTAAATGCCGGGCGGGGGGCAGATACGCAGTATTTT
CASSLNAGRGADTQYF
>TRBD2|TRBV2|.|TRBJ2-1
TGTGCCAGCAGCGGACTAGCGGGGGGTATACACAATGAGCAGTTCTTC
CASSGLAGGIHNEQFF
>TRBD1|TRBV2|.|TRBJ2-7
TGTGCCAGCAGTGCGGGACAGGGATCCTACGAGCAGTACTTC
CASSAGQGSYEQYF
>.|TRBV3-1/TRBV3-2|.|TRBJ1-1
TGTGCCAGCAGCGACGTAGAGGGCACTGAAGCTTTCTTT
CASSDVEGTEAFF
>TRBD1|TRBV9|many|TRBJ1-3
TGTGCCAGCAGCGACCGGGACAGGGGGTACACCATATATTTT
CASSDRDRGYTIYF
>.|TRBV7-3|.|TRBJ2-3
TGTGCCAGCAGCGGCAGGCCGACAGATACGCAGTATTTT
CASSGRPTDTQYF
>TRBD1|TRBV4-1|.|TRBJ2-3
TGCGCCAGCAGCCACGCCGGGACAGGGGCGCCGATCGGGACGGATACGCAGTATTTT
CASSHAGTGAPIGTDTQYF
>TRBD2|TRBV27|.|TRBJ2-7
TGTGCCAGCAGTGCCCGAGCGGGACTGGGCTACGAGCAGTACTTC
CASSARAGLGYEQYF
>.|TRBV5-6|once|TRBJ1-2
TGTGCCAGCAGCTTGGAACCCAGAACCGGCTACACCTTC
CASSLEPRTGYTF
>.|TRBV28|.|TRBJ1-5
TGTGCCAGCAGTCCCTCCCCACTTAGACAGAGCAATCAGCCCCAGCATTTT
CASSPSPLRQSNQPQHF
>TRBD1|TRBV30|.|TRBJ1-3
TGTGCCCTACAGGGGTCTGGAAACACCATATATTTT
CALQGSGNTIYF
>.|TRBV3-1/TRBV3-2|.|TRBJ2-1
TGTGCCAGCAGCCACTCGGGGAGGGAGCAGTTCTTC
CASSHSGREQFF
>TRBD2|TRBV20-1|.|TRBJ2-5
TGCAGTGCTAGTTCAGTTGGCGGGAGGGCGGTTGAGACCCAGTACTTC
CSASSVGGRAVETQYF
>TRBD2|TRBV7-3|.|TRBJ2-1
TGTGCCAGCAGCACTACTAGCGGTTACAATGAGCAGTTCTTC
CASSTTSGYNEQFF
>TRBD1|TRBV5-1|.|TRBJ1-1
TGCGCCAGCAGCCCGCGGACAGGGGGCTTTATCATGAACACTGAAGCTTTCTTT
CASSPRTGGFIMNTEAFF